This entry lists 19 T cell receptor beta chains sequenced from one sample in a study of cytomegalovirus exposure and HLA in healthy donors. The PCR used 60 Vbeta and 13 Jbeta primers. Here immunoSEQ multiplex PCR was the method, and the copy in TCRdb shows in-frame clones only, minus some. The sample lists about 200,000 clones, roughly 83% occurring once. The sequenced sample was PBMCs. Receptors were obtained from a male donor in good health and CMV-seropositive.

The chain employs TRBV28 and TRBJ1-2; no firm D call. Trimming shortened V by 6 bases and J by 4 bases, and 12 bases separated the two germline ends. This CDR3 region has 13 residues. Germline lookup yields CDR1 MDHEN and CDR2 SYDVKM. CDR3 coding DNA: TGTGCCAGCAGACTTCCTCTATCCTATGGCTACACCTTC. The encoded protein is CASRLPLSYGYTF.

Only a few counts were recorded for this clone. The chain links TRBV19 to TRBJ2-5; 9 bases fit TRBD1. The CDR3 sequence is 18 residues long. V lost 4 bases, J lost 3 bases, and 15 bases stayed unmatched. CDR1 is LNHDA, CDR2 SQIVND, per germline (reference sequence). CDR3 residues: CASSSPGTGRGKEETQYF. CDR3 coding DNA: TGTGCCAGTAGTAGCCCTGGGACAGGGAGGGGAAAGGAAGAGACCCAGTACTTC.

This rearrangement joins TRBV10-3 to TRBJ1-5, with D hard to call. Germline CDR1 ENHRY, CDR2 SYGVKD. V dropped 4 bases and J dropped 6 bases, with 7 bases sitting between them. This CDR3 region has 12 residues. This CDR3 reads CAISGAGQPQHF. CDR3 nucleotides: TGTGCCATCAGTGGAGCGGGTCAGCCCCAGCATTTT.

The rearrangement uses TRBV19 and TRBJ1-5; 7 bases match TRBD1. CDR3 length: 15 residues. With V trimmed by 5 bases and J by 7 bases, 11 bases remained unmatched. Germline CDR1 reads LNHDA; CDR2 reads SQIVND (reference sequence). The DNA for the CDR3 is TGTGCCAGTAGTGGAGACACAGGGGCGGACCAGCCCCAGCATTTT. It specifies CASSGDTGADQPQHF.

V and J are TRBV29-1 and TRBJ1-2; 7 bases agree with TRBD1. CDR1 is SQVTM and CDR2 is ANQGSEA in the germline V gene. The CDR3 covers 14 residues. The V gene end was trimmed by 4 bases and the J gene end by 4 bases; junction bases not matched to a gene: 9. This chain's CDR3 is CSVGRDSASYGYTF. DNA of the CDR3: TGCAGCGTTGGAAGGGACAGCGCCAGCTATGGCTACACCTTC. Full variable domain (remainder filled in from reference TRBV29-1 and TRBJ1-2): SAVISQKPSRDICQRGTSLTIQCQVDSQVTMMFWYRQQPGQSLTLIATANQGSEATYESGFVIDKFPISRPNLTFSTLTVSNMSPEDSSIYLCSVGRDSASYGYTFGSGTRLTVV.

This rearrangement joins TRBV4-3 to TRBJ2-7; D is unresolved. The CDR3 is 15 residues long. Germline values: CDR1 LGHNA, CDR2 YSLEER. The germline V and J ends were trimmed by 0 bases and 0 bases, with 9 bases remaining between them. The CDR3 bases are TGCGCCAGCAGCCAAGAGACTGCTTTCTCCTACGAGCAGTACTTC. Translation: CASSQETAFSYEQYF.

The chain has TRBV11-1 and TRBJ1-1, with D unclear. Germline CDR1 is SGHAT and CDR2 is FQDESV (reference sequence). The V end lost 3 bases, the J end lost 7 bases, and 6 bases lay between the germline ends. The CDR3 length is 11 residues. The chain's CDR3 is CASSFSGEAFF. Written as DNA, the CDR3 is TGTGCCAGCAGCTTTTCAGGTGAAGCTTTCTTT. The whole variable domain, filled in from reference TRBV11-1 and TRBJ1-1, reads EAEVAQSPRYKITEKSQAVAFWCDPISGHATLYWYRQILGQGPELLVQFQDESVVDDSQLPKDRFSAERLKGVDSTLKIQPAELGDSAMYLCASSFSGEAFFGQGTRLTVV.

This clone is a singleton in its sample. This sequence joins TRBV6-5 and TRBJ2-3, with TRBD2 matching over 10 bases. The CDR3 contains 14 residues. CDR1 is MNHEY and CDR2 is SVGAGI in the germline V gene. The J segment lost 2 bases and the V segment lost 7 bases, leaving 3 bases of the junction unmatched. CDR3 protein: CASKSGGATDTQYF. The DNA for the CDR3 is TGTGCCAGCAAGAGCGGGGGGGCCACAGATACGCAGTATTTT.

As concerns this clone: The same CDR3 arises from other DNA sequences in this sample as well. Written as DNA, the CDR3 is TGTGCCAGCAGCTTAGGGGCAGGAAGGAGCAATCAGCCCCAGCATTTT. Its translation: CASSLGAGRSNQPQHF. The rearrangement uses TRBV7-2 and TRBJ1-5, with D hard to call. The germline V gene encodes CDR1 SGHTA and CDR2 FQGNSA. This CDR3 is built from 16 residues. Deletions cut 1 base from V and 1 base from J, with 11 bases between.

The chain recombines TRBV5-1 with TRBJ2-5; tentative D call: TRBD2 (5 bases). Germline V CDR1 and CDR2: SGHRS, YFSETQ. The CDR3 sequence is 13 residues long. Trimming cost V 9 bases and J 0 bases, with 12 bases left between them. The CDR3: CATSRGDQETQYF. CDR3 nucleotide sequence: TGCGCCACCAGTCGGGGAGACCAAGAGACCCAGTACTTC.

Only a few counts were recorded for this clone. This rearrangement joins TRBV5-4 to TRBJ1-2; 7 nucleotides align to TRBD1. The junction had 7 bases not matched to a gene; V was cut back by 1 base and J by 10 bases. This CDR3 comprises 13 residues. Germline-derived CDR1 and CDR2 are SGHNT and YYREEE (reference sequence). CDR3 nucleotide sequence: TGTGCCAGCAGCTTGAGGTGGGACAGCGCCTACACCTTC. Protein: CASSLRWDSAYTF.

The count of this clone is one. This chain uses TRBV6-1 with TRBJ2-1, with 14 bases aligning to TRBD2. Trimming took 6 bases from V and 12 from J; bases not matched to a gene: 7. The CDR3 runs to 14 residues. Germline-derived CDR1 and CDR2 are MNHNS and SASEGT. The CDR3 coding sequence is TGTGCCAGCAGCCCGACTAGCGGGAGGGTCTTGCAGTTCTTC. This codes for CASSPTSGRVLQFF.

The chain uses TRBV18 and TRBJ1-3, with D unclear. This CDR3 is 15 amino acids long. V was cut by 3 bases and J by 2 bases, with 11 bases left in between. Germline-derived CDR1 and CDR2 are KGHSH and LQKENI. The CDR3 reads CASSPSEITGNTIYF. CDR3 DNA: TGTGCCAGCTCACCTTCGGAGATTACTGGAAACACCATATATTTT.

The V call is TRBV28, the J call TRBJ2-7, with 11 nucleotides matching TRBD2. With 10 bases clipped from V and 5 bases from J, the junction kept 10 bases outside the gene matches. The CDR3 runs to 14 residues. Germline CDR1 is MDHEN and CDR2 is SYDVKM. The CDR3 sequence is CATLSGGAIHEQYF. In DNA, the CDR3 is TGTGCCACCCTTAGCGGGGGGGCCATCCACGAGCAGTACTTC.

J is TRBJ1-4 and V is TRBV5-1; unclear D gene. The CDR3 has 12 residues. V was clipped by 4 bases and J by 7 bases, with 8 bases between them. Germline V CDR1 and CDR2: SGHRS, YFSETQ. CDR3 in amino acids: CASSPEGEKLFF. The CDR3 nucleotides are TGCGCCAGCAGCCCGGAGGGTGAAAAACTGTTTTTT.

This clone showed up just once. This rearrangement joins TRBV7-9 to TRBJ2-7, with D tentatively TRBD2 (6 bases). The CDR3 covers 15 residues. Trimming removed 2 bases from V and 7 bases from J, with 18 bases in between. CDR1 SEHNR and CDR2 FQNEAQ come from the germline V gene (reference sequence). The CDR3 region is CASSLNVAGAGEQYF. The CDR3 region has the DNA TGTGCCAGCAGCTTAAATGTTGCCGGGGCGGGGGAGCAGTACTTC.

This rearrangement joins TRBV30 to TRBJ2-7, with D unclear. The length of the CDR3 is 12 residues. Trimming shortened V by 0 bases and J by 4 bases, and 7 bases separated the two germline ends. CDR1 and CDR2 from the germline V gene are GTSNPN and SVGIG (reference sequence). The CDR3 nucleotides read TGTGCCTGGAGTGTATGGGCTTACGAGCAGTACTTC. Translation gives CAWSVWAYEQYF.

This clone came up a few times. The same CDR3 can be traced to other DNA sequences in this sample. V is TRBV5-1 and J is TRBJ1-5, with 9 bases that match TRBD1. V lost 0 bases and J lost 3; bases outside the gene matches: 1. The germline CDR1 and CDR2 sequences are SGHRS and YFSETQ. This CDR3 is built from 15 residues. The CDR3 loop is CASSLGTGVNQPQHF. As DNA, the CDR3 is TGCGCCAGCAGCTTGGGGACAGGGGTCAATCAGCCCCAGCATTTT.

CDR3 amino acids: CASSHSGIRNEQFF. Written as DNA, the CDR3 is TGTGCCAGCAGCCACAGCGGGATACGGAATGAGCAGTTCTTC. V usage is TRBV11-2 and J usage is TRBJ2-1, with 7 bases aligning to TRBD2. CDR1 and CDR2 from the germline V gene are SGHAT and FQNNGV. V lost 5 bases, J lost 7 bases, and 8 bases stayed unmatched. The CDR3 consists of 14 residues.